Detailed here is one T cell receptor (beta chain). What it recognizes is unknown. Deletions cut 3 bases from V and 1 base from J, with 14 bases between. This CDR3 has 16 amino acids. The germline CDR1 and CDR2 sequences are SGHRS and YFSETQ. PCR involved 60 Vbeta and 13 Jbeta primers. Only in-frame clones appear in the TCRdb table, and some are missing; sequencing was by immunoSEQ multiplex PCR. The sample carries about 85,000 clones, 70% to 80% recorded once. This record belongs to a study of cytomegalovirus exposure and HLA in healthy donors. Findings of the study overall: Sequence variants that were highly shared formed a cluster that was likely a sequencing artifact. Later analysis reportedly placed an Asian-associated ancestry cluster below the approximately 680-donor mean in N-insertions. Later analysis showed most CMV-associated TCR beta chains appearing HLA-restricted.

The sample consisted of PBMCs. The sequence derives from a woman between 45 and 65 years old in good health and CMV-seropositive. The V call is TRBV5-1, the J call TRBJ2-1; D may be TRBD1 (5 bases). CDR3 sequence: CASSWGSGNSYNEQFF. CDR3 in DNA: TGCGCCAGCAGCTGGGGCTCCGGAAATTCCTACAATGAGCAGTTCTTC.